This TCR beta chain comes out of a study of identical twins. Whole-study results and caveats: Findings depended on cross-sectional statistics rather than tracking the same donors.

CDR1 and CDR2 from the germline V gene are SNHLY and FYNNEI. After removal of 6 bases from V and 7 bases from J, the junction contained 11 bases not matched to a gene. There are 15 residues in the CDR3. Every sampled donor was Caucasian and healthy. Of note for this clonotype: Its antigen remains unidentified.

TCRdb re-analysed the 5' RACE reads in MiXCR, keeping a single row per CDR3 protein. The table has 500,000 to 550,000 distinct CDR3 sequences, 20% to 25% seen once. These same data were also listed under a study on T cells expressing NK-cell markers. That work contributes: Among eight sequenced donors, seven carried HCMV seropositivity while one was seronegative. In a group of 5 or 6 donors, dominant NKG2C+ clonotypes represented 1.0-7.0% of CD8+ T cells.

The clonotype was recovered from a woman younger than 30 in good health. The J gene is TRBJ2-1, the V gene TRBV2; 8 nucleotides match TRBD2. The specimen sequenced was CD4+ T cells sorted from blood. CDR3: CASRFESGSLNEQFF. For the CDR3, the DNA is TGTGCCAGCAGGTTCGAGAGCGGGAGTTTAAATGAGCAGTTCTTC.